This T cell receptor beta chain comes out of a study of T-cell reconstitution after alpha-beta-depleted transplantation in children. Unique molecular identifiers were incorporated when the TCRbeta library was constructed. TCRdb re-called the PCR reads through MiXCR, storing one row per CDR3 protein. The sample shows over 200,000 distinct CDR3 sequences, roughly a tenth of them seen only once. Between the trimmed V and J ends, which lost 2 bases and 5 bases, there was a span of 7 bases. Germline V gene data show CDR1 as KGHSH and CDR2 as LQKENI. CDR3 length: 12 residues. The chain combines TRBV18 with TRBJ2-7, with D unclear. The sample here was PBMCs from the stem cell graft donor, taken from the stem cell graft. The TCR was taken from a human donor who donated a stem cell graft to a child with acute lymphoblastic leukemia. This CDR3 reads CASSPLRDEQYF. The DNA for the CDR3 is TGTGCCAGCTCACCATTAAGGGACGAGCAGTACTTC.